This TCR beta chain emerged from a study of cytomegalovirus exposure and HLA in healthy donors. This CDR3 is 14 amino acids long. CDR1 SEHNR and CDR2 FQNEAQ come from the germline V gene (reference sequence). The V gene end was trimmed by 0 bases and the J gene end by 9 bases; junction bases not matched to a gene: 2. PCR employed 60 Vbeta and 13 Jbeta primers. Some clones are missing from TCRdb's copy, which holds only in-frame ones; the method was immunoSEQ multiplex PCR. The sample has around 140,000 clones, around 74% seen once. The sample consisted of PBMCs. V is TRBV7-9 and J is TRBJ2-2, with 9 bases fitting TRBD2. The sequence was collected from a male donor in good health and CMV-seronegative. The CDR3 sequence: CASSLASGSRELFF. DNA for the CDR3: TGTGCCAGCAGCTTAGCTAGCGGGAGTAGGGAGCTGTTTTTT.